The rows below give T cell receptor beta chains drawn from one sample of a study of blood T cell repertoires in COVID-19. Produced via immunoSEQ multiplex PCR; TCRdb's table is partial and in-frame only. The table lists 15,000 to 25,000 clones, approximately 85% of them singletons. The sequenced sample consisted of peripheral blood. These receptor sequences come from a man at least 80 years old with acute or convalescent COVID-19. The CDR3 runs from the conserved cysteine through the conserved F or W. Fields, in order: J gene, D gene, clone size, V gene, CDR3 protein, CDR3 DNA. The D gene is left open where the match is weak. Clone size is stated in some rows and not others, as once, few, many or a class when expanded.

>TRBJ1-5|.|few|TRBV5-5
CASSLVGGHPGNQPQHF
TGTGCCAGCAGCTTGGTAGGGGGACATCCCGGCAATCAGCCCCAGCATTTT
>TRBJ2-3|.|.|TRBV11-3
CASSLGGSSTDTQYF
TGTGCCAGCAGCTTAGGAGGGAGTAGCACAGATACGCAGTATTTT
>TRBJ2-3|.|.|TRBV6-5
CASRRGGEDTQYF
TGTGCCAGCAGGCGCGGAGGGGAAGATACGCAGTATTTT
>TRBJ1-4|.|.|TRBV7-9
CASTDRRGNNQKLFF
TGTGCCAGCACCGACCGCCGAGGGAATAATCAAAAACTGTTTTTT
>TRBJ1-1|TRBD1|.|TRBV29-1
CSVEDGQGVYTEAFF
TGCAGCGTTGAAGACGGACAGGGGGTTTACACTGAAGCTTTCTTT
>TRBJ1-2|TRBD1|.|TRBV15
CATSSGGPYGYTF
TGTGCCACCAGTTCAGGGGGCCCATATGGCTACACCTTC
>TRBJ2-5|.|once|TRBV30
CAWMGGQETQYF
TGTGCCTGGATGGGGGGCCAAGAGACCCAGTACTTC
>TRBJ2-1|TRBD2|.|TRBV10-3
CAIRGTSGSDEQFF
TGTGCCATCAGGGGGACTAGCGGGAGCGATGAGCAGTTCTTC
>TRBJ2-1|TRBD2|.|TRBV6-5
CASSYSIAGGNEQFF
TGTGCCAGCAGTTACTCGATAGCGGGAGGCAATGAGCAGTTCTTC
>TRBJ1-1|TRBD1|.|TRBV2
CAIHRGLNTEAFF
TGTGCCATCCACAGGGGTTTGAACACTGAAGCTTTCTTT
>TRBJ2-3|TRBD2|.|TRBV13
CASSYRSLAGGTDTQYF
TGTGCCAGCAGCTACCGTTCGCTAGCGGGAGGAACAGATACGCAGTATTTT
>TRBJ2-3|TRBD1|.|TRBV5-5
CASRPGTGSADTQYF
TGTGCCAGCAGACCCGGGACAGGGTCCGCAGATACGCAGTATTTT
>TRBJ2-2|TRBD2|.|TRBV27
CASSLRPLAGGPRTGELFF
TGTGCCAGCAGTTTACGCCCCCTAGCGGGAGGGCCTCGGACCGGGGAGCTGTTTTTT
>TRBJ2-1|TRBD2|.|TRBV10-2
CASNPGLANNEQFF
TGCGCCAGCAATCCGGGACTAGCGAACAATGAGCAGTTCTTC
>TRBJ2-2|.|few|TRBV30
CASNPAGVAGELFF
TGTGCCTCTAACCCGGCAGGGGTGGCCGGGGAGCTGTTTTTT
>TRBJ2-7|.|.|TRBV19
CASSARPGFYEQYF
TGTGCCAGTAGCGCTCGGCCAGGGTTCTACGAGCAGTACTTC
>TRBJ1-2|TRBD1|.|TRBV9
CASSPSTGARGYTF
TGTGCCAGCAGCCCCTCAACAGGGGCGCGGGGCTACACCTTC
>TRBJ1-5|TRBD1|.|TRBV6-2/TRBV6-3
CASSGQGARGQPQHF
TGTGCCAGCAGTGGACAGGGGGCGCGTGGTCAGCCCCAGCATTTT
>TRBJ1-2|.|.|TRBV24-1
CATSDPGIYGYTF
TGTGCCACCAGTGATCCAGGGATCTATGGCTACACCTTC
>TRBJ2-5|TRBD2|few|TRBV14
CASSQDLGAGGGETQYF
TGTGCCAGCAGCCAAGATCTAGGTGCGGGAGGAGGAGAGACCCAGTACTTC
>TRBJ2-1|TRBD2|few|TRBV7-3
CASSFGGGPGNEQFF
TGTGCCAGCAGCTTTGGGGGAGGGCCGGGGAATGAGCAGTTCTTC
>TRBJ1-1|.|medium-sized|TRBV7-3
CASSPGTIIAEAFF
TGTGCCAGCAGCCCCGGGACAATCATCGCTGAAGCTTTCTTT
>TRBJ2-5|.|.|TRBV5-1
CASSLVDQETQYF
TGCGCCAGCAGCTTGGTAGACCAAGAGACCCAGTACTTC
>TRBJ2-1|TRBD1|few|TRBV19
CATEGTGSYNEQFF
TGTGCCACCGAGGGGACAGGCTCCTACAATGAGCAGTTCTTC
>TRBJ2-1|.|.|TRBV7-2
CASSFLANSYNEQFF
TGTGCCAGCAGCTTCCTAGCGAACTCCTACAATGAGCAGTTCTTC
>TRBJ1-1|.|.|TRBV5-1
CASSARQNTEAFF
TGCGCCAGCAGCGCCCGACAGAACACTGAAGCTTTCTTT
>TRBJ1-2|.|.|TRBV19
CASRLAGINYGYTF
TGTGCCAGTAGATTGGCAGGGATCAACTATGGCTACACCTTC
>TRBJ2-5|.|.|TRBV11-2
CASSFQGGGGPQETQYF
TGTGCCAGCAGCTTTCAAGGGGGGGGCGGGCCCCAAGAGACCCAGTACTTC
>TRBJ2-1|TRBD2|.|TRBV6-6
CASRDTSGGENEQFF
TGTGCCAGCAGGGATACTAGCGGGGGCGAGAATGAGCAGTTCTTC
>TRBJ1-2|TRBD1|.|TRBV2
CASSGKGGQPNYGYTF
TGTGCCAGCAGTGGAAAAGGGGGCCAACCTAACTATGGCTACACCTTC
>TRBJ2-1|.|once|TRBV11-1
CASSPDRNEQFF
TGTGCCAGCAGCCCAGACAGAAATGAGCAGTTCTTC
>TRBJ2-1|.|.|TRBV5-5
CASSSHTPGRSYNEQFF
TGTGCCAGCAGCTCTCACACTCCAGGAAGGTCCTACAATGAGCAGTTCTTC
>TRBJ2-5|TRBD2|.|TRBV18
CASSHPLAGVEETQYF
TGTGCCAGCTCACACCCCCTAGCGGGGGTTGAGGAGACCCAGTACTTC
>TRBJ2-2|.|few|TRBV9
CASSVVGGPGELFF
TGTGCCAGCAGCGTAGTAGGGGGTCCCGGGGAGCTGTTTTTT
>TRBJ2-1|TRBD2|.|TRBV19
CASSSGLAGVSEQFF
TGTGCCAGTAGTTCGGGACTAGCGGGAGTCAGTGAGCAGTTCTTC
>TRBJ2-1|.|.|TRBV6-2/TRBV6-3
CASSYSISGVTYNEQFF
TGTGCCAGCAGTTACTCGATATCAGGGGTCACCTACAATGAGCAGTTCTTC
>TRBJ2-2|.|.|TRBV6-5
CASRGALPGELFF
TGTGCCAGCCGGGGGGCTTTACCCGGGGAGCTGTTTTTT
>TRBJ2-2|TRBD2|once|TRBV27
CASSGGLAGGAGELFF
TGTGCCAGCAGCGGGGGACTAGCGGGAGGGGCCGGGGAGCTGTTTTTT
>TRBJ2-1|TRBD2|once|TRBV25-1
CASSGIFQEGGINEQFF
TGTGCCAGCAGTGGAATATTTCAGGAGGGAGGGATCAATGAGCAGTTCTTC
>TRBJ2-1|.|.|TRBV7-2
CASRSPFGGAVDEQFF
TGTGCCAGCAGATCGCCCTTCGGGGGAGCGGTGGATGAGCAGTTCTTC
>TRBJ1-1|.|.|TRBV30
CAWSLGAEAFF
TGTGCCTGGAGTTTGGGGGCGGAAGCTTTCTTT
>TRBJ2-7|.|.|TRBV7-2
CASSLEPRDTYEQYF
TGTGCCAGCAGCTTAGAACCCAGGGACACCTACGAGCAGTACTTC
>TRBJ2-1|TRBD2|.|TRBV5-4
CASSSTSGGYNEQFF
TGTGCCAGCAGCTCCACTAGCGGGGGTTACAATGAGCAGTTCTTC
>TRBJ1-2|TRBD1|.|TRBV19
CASSLTGVPRTF
TGTGCCAGTAGTCTTACAGGGGTCCCTAGGACCTTC
>TRBJ2-5|.|.|TRBV18
CASSPGGGMGQETQYF
TGTGCCAGCTCACCAGGAGGGGGCATGGGCCAAGAGACCCAGTACTTC
>TRBJ2-1|.|.|TRBV7-2
CASSLLGGKAEKGNEQFF
TGTGCCAGCAGCCTCCTGGGGGGAAAAGCAGAGAAGGGGAATGAGCAGTTCTTC
>TRBJ2-3|TRBD2|.|TRBV5-1
CASSLVAGAADTQYF
TGCGCCAGCAGCTTGGTAGCGGGAGCGGCAGATACGCAGTATTTT
>TRBJ1-2|.|.|TRBV14
CASSQDTITGYGYTF
TGTGCCAGCAGCCAAGATACGATTACCGGCTATGGCTACACCTTC
>TRBJ1-2|.|.|TRBV7-2
CASSFTGISSGYTF
TGTGCCAGCAGCTTTACAGGTATATCTTCGGGCTACACCTTC
>TRBJ2-5|TRBD2|.|TRBV6-2/TRBV6-3
CASSFAGGPLETQYF
TGTGCCAGCAGTTTCGCGGGAGGGCCTCTAGAGACCCAGTACTTC
>TRBJ2-6|.|few|TRBV21-1
CASGRRSGANVLTF
TGTGCCAGCGGGAGGAGATCTGGGGCCAACGTCCTGACTTTC
>TRBJ2-5|TRBD2|once|TRBV18
CASSPRTSGRASSKETQYF
TGTGCCAGCTCACCACGCACTAGCGGGAGGGCCTCGAGTAAAGAGACCCAGTACTTC
>TRBJ2-2|.|.|TRBV28
CASRIRDTAGELFF
TGTGCCAGCAGGATCAGAGACACCGCCGGGGAGCTGTTTTTT
>TRBJ2-1|TRBD1|.|TRBV6-5
CASRQGGSYNEQFF
TGTGCCAGCCGACAGGGTGGCTCCTACAATGAGCAGTTCTTC